The 9 T cell receptor beta chains listed next were all sequenced from one sample in a study of STAT3 mutations in large granular lymphocyte leukemia. Study results and caveats: At least one immunodominant TCR beta clonotype appeared in every T-cell large granular lymphocyte leukemia patient.

Repertoires were generated with immunoSEQ multiplex PCR, while TCRdb's copy carries only in-frame clones and drops some. The sample lists tens of thousands of clones, about 90% seen once, with about 13% in the top ten. No antigens are known for them. Sequenced sample: peripheral blood mononuclear cells. These receptors originate from a man aged 55 to 70 with T-cell large granular lymphocyte leukemia. Some clones in this sample may be carry-over from other donors' samples.

The V and J genes are TRBV7-9 and TRBJ2-7; D gene unclear. This CDR3 contains 13 residues. In germline, CDR1 is SEHNR, CDR2 FQNEAQ (reference sequence). Trimming left V 5 bases short and J 1 base short, with 9 bases between. The CDR3 nucleotides are TGTGCCAGCAGCCCAGACTCTTCCTACGAGCAGTACTTC. Translated: CASSPDSSYEQYF.

The V call is TRBV7-9, the J call TRBJ2-2, with TRBD1 as a possible D gene (5 bases). CDR3 length: 14 residues. V was clipped by 5 bases and J by 9 bases, with 16 bases between them. Germline V lookup: CDR1 SEHNR, CDR2 FQNEAQ (reference sequence). This CDR3 reads CASSLKDQGRELFF. The CDR3 DNA reads as TGTGCCAGCAGCCTGAAGGATCAGGGCCGGGAGCTGTTTTTT.

The gene calls are TRBV9 and TRBJ2-7, with D perhaps matching TRBD2 (5 bases). Per germline, CDR1 SGDLS and CDR2 YYNGEE. Trimming left V 3 bases short and J 3 bases short, with 13 bases between. The CDR3 runs to 14 residues. Here the CDR3 reads CASSAGKGSYEQYF. CDR3 DNA: TGTGCCAGCAGCGCGGGAAAAGGGAGCTACGAGCAGTACTTC. Looking up the rest from reference TRBV9 and TRBJ2-7 gives the full variable domain: DSGVTQTPKHLITATGQRVTLRCSPRSGDLSVYWYQQSLDQGLQFLIQYYNGEERAKGNILERFSAQQFPDLHSELNLSSLELGDSALYFCASSAGKGSYEQYFGPGTRLTVT.

This chain connects TRBV7-9 to TRBJ2-3, with D perhaps TRBD2 (6 bases). This CDR3 region has 15 residues. Trimming cost V 5 bases and J 7 bases, with 19 bases left between them. Germline V gene sequence: CDR1 SEHNR, CDR2 FQNEAQ (reference sequence). The chain's CDR3 is CASSQRAVGIHTQYF. The DNA of the CDR3 is TGTGCCAGCAGCCAGCGGGCGGTAGGGATACATACGCAGTATTTT. Looking up the rest from reference TRBV7-9 and TRBJ2-3 gives the full variable domain: DTGVSQNPRHKITKRGQNVTFRCDPISEHNRLYWYRQTLGQGPEFLTYFQNEAQLEKSRLLSDRFSAERPKGSFSTLEIQRTEQGDSAMYLCASSQRAVGIHTQYFGPGTRLTVL.

The rearrangement uses TRBV28 and TRBJ2-7; 8 bases agree with TRBD1. The length of the CDR3 is 13 residues. Germline CDR1 is MDHEN and CDR2 is SYDVKM. V shed 8 bases and J 2 bases; nucleotides not matched to a gene: 5. CDR3 loop: CASLTQGAYEQYF. The CDR3 region has the DNA TGTGCCAGCCTAACACAGGGGGCCTACGAGCAGTACTTC.

This chain links TRBV7-9 with TRBJ2-7; no definite D call. The germline CDR1 and CDR2 sequences are SEHNR and FQNEAQ (reference sequence). This CDR3 comprises 15 residues. Between the trimmed V and J ends, which lost 5 bases and 0 bases, there was a span of 14 bases. For the CDR3, the DNA is TGTGCCAGCAGCCCTCGTGAGGCCTACTCCTACGAGCAGTACTTC. It specifies CASSPREAYSYEQYF. Filled out from reference TRBV7-9 and TRBJ2-7, the complete variable domain reads DTGVSQNPRHKITKRGQNVTFRCDPISEHNRLYWYRQTLGQGPEFLTYFQNEAQLEKSRLLSDRFSAERPKGSFSTLEIQRTEQGDSAMYLCASSPREAYSYEQYFGPGTRLTVT.

This chain uses TRBV11-3 with TRBJ2-2; 13 bases are shared with TRBD2. There are 15 residues in the CDR3. The junction had 4 bases not matched to a gene; V was cut back by 5 bases and J by 7 bases. CDR1 is SGHNT and CDR2 is YENEEA in the germline V gene. CDR3 sequence (DNA): TGTGCCAGCAGCCTTGGACTAGCGGGAGTCGGGGAGCTGTTTTTT. Encoded protein: CASSLGLAGVGELFF.

This sequence joins TRBV7-2 and TRBJ2-1; D tentatively fits TRBD1 or TRBD2 (5 bases each). CDR1 is SGHTA, CDR2 FQGNSA, per germline. The CDR3 covers 14 residues. Deletions cut 0 bases from V and 5 bases from J, with 8 bases between. The CDR3 DNA sequence: TGTGCCAGCAGCTTAGCGGGGGTCAACAATGAGCAGTTCTTC. Translating it yields CASSLAGVNNEQFF.

The chain joins TRBV7-9 to TRBJ1-1, with 7 bases aligning to TRBD1. The V and J ends lost 6 bases and 10 bases, in that order; junction bases with no gene match: 8. The germline gives CDR1 SEHNR, CDR2 FQNEAQ (reference sequence). There are 12 residues in the CDR3. This CDR3 reads CASSQGQTIAFF. The DNA of the CDR3 is TGTGCCAGCAGTCAGGGACAGACGATAGCTTTCTTT.